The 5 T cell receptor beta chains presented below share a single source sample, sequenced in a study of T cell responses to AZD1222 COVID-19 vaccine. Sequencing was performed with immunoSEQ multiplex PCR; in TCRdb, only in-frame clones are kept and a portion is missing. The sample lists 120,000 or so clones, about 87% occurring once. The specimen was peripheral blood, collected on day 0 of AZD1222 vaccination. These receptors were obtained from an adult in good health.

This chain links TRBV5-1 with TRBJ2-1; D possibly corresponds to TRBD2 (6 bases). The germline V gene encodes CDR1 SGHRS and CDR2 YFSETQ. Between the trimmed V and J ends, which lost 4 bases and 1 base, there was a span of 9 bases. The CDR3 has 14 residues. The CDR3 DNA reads TGCGCCAGCAGCGGGGGGAGTTCCTACAATGAGCAGTTCTTC. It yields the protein CASSGGSSYNEQFF.

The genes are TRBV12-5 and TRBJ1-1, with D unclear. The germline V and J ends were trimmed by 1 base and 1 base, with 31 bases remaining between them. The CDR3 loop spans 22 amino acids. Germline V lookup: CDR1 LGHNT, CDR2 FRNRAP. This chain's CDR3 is CASGLAMGSLVRREEGNTEAFF. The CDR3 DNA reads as TGTGCTAGTGGTTTGGCCATGGGGTCCTTGGTACGCCGGGAAGAGGGGAACACTGAAGCTTTCTTT.

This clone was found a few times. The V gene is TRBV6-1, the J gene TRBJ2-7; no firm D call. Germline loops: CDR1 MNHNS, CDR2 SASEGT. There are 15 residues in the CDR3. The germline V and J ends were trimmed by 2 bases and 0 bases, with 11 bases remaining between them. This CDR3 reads CASSESWQSSYEQYF. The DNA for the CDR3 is TGTGCCAGCAGTGAATCTTGGCAGAGCTCCTACGAGCAGTACTTC.

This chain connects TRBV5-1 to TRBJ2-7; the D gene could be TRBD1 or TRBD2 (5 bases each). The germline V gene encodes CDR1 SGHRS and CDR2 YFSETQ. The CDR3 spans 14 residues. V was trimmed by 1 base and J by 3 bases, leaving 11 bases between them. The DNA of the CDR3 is TGCGCCAGCAGCTTGTCGGGACGGGACTACGAGCAGTACTTC. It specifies CASSLSGRDYEQYF.

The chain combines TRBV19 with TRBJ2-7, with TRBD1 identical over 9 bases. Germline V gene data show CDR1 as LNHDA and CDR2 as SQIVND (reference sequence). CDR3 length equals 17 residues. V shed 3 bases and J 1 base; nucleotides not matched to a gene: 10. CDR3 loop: CASSIGFTGGYSYEQYF. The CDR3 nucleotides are TGTGCCAGTAGTATTGGTTTCACAGGGGGCTATTCCTACGAGCAGTACTTC.